The 22 T cell receptor beta chains below were found in one sample sequenced in a study of monozygotic twins with inflammatory bowel disease. TCRdb re-called the 5' RACE reads; every CDR3 protein appears as one record, without DNA. Recorded for this sample: 300,000 to 400,000 distinct CDR3 sequences. The sequencing sample was made of blood. The receptors shown here come from a human donor with ulcerative colitis or Crohn's disease, or a healthy co-twin of an affected twin (not recorded which).

The chain has TRBV29-1 and TRBJ2-7; TCRdb lists TRBD2, though no DNA is available to test this call. CDR1 and CDR2 from the germline V gene are SQVTM and ANQGSEA. The CDR3 runs to 13 residues. The CDR3 reads CSVVASGGYEQYF.

The rearrangement joins TRBV11-1 to TRBJ2-4; TCRdb designates TRBD1, a call that cannot be tested without DNA. Germline-derived CDR1 and CDR2 are SGHAT and FQDESV (reference sequence). CDR3 size: 18 residues. CDR3: CASSSGTVVPWGENIQYF. Full variable domain (remainder filled in from reference TRBV11-1 and TRBJ2-4): EAEVAQSPRYKITEKSQAVAFWCDPISGHATLYWYRQILGQGPELLVQFQDESVVDDSQLPKDRFSAERLKGVDSTLKIQPAELGDSAMYLCASSSGTVVPWGENIQYFGAGTRLSVL.

This chain links TRBV7-9 with TRBJ1-1; lacking DNA, the TRBD1 call made by TCRdb goes unchecked. Looked up from germline, CDR1 is SEHNR and CDR2 is FQNEAQ (reference sequence). The CDR3 sequence is 15 residues long. CDR3 amino acids: CASSLYEGRDTEAFF.

V and J are TRBV29-1 and TRBJ1-1; TCRdb names TRBD1, which stays unverified in the absence of DNA. This CDR3 spans 14 amino acids. Per germline, CDR1 SQVTM and CDR2 ANQGSEA. The CDR3 sequence is CSVDGGQGVTEAFF.

This sequence joins TRBV5-5 and TRBJ2-1; TCRdb names TRBD2, which stays unverified in the absence of DNA. In germline, CDR1 is SGHKS, CDR2 YYEKEE (reference sequence). The CDR3 loop spans 18 amino acids. The CDR3 sequence: CASSSGTSGGATYNEQFF. The full variable domain, with the rest looked up from reference TRBV5-5 and TRBJ2-1, is DAGVTQSPTHLIKTRGQQVTLRCSPISGHKSVSWYQQVLGQGPQFIFQYYEKEERGRGNFPDRFSARQFPNYSSELNVNALLLGDSALYLCASSSGTSGGATYNEQFFGPGTRLTVL.

The CDR3 spells CATSRRQDNGQFF. The chain couples TRBV15 to TRBJ2-1. CDR1 LNHNV and CDR2 YYDKDF come from the germline V gene (reference sequence). The CDR3 extends over 13 amino acids.

This chain links TRBV12-3 or TRBV12-4 with TRBJ2-5; TCRdb names TRBD1, which stays unverified in the absence of DNA. The CDR3 is 15 residues long. The CDR3 loop is CASRGSGAGKETQYF.

The chain links TRBV29-1 to TRBJ1-2; lacking DNA, the TRBD1 call made by TCRdb goes unchecked. The length of the CDR3 is 16 residues. CDR1 is SQVTM, CDR2 ANQGSEA, per germline. This CDR3 reads CSVEDQGGSPLYGYTF.

CDR3 loop: CASSPWSDPEAFF. The V gene is TRBV7-6, the J gene TRBJ1-1. CDR1 is SGHVS, CDR2 FNYEAQ, per germline. CDR3 length: 13 residues.

The gene calls are TRBV20-1 and TRBJ2-1; TCRdb picks TRBD1, but there is no DNA to check that call. There are 16 residues in the CDR3. Germline CDR1 and CDR2: DFQATT and SNEGSKA (reference sequence). The CDR3 region is CSARDSRQGAHNEQFF.

The chain employs TRBV11-2 and TRBJ1-2. The CDR3 is 13 residues long. The germline gives CDR1 SGHAT, CDR2 FQNNGV. The CDR3 sequence is CASSLGRQGGYTF.

The V call is TRBV5-1, the J call TRBJ1-1; the D call of TRBD1 rests on TCRdb alone, since no DNA is present to check it. The CDR3 has 15 amino acids. CDR1 SGHRS and CDR2 YFSETQ come from the germline V gene. CDR3 sequence reads: CASSPVRPGGTEAFF. Drawing the rest from reference TRBV5-1 and TRBJ1-1, the complete variable domain is KAGVTQTPRYLIKTRGQQVTLSCSPISGHRSVSWYQQTPGQGLQFLFEYFSETQRNKGNFPGRFSGRQFSNSRSEMNVSTLELGDSALYLCASSPVRPGGTEAFFGQGTRLTVV.

V gene TRBV6-2 or TRBV6-3 combines with J gene TRBJ1-6; absent DNA, TCRdb's TRBD1 call cannot be checked. The CDR3 consists of 16 residues. Germline CDR1 is MNHEY and CDR2 is SVGEGT. The CDR3 loop is CASSYPSGGSFRPLHF.

The chain recombines TRBV27 with TRBJ2-7. In germline, CDR1 is MNHEY, CDR2 SMNVEV (reference sequence). CDR3 size: 11 residues. This CDR3 reads CASSFGREQYF.

The V gene is TRBV5-1, the J gene TRBJ2-1. The CDR3 covers 16 residues. Germline-derived CDR1 and CDR2 are SGHRS and YFSETQ. CDR3 loop: CASSLPRGGSYNEQFF.

The V gene is TRBV7-2, the J gene TRBJ2-6; with no DNA, the TCRdb D assignment of TRBD1 cannot be verified. The CDR3 consists of 17 residues. Germline CDR1 reads SGHTA; CDR2 reads FQGNSA. The CDR3 protein is CASSSTGSDSGANVLTF.

This chain's CDR3 is CASSYSTRAQPQHF. V and J are TRBV6-2 or TRBV6-3 and TRBJ1-5. Germline V CDR1 and CDR2: MNHEY, SVGEGT. The length of the CDR3 is 14 residues.

V usage is TRBV6-1 and J usage is TRBJ1-5; without DNA, the TCRdb call of TRBD1 cannot be checked. Germline CDR1 and CDR2: MNHNS and SASEGT. The CDR3 has 15 residues. CDR3 protein: CASIAGGTMFQPQHF.

The J gene is TRBJ2-2, the V gene TRBV29-1; as DNA is missing, the TRBD1 call by TCRdb cannot be tested. The CDR3 is 12 residues long. Germline loops: CDR1 SQVTM, CDR2 ANQGSEA. This CDR3 is CSVEGRDRELFF.

The genes are TRBV2 and TRBJ2-7; with no DNA, the TCRdb D assignment of TRBD1 cannot be verified. The germline CDR1 and CDR2 sequences are SNHLY and FYNNEI. This CDR3 spans 15 amino acids. CDR3 sequence: CASTQTGTTKWEQYF.

This rearrangement joins TRBV4-3 to TRBJ2-2; without DNA, the TCRdb call of TRBD2 cannot be checked. The V gene's germline CDR1 is LGHNA and CDR2 YSLEER. The CDR3 loop spans 17 amino acids. CDR3 loop: CASSHLLAGGNTGELFF.

The chain joins TRBV30 to TRBJ1-6; TCRdb designates TRBD1, a call that cannot be tested without DNA. Germline CDR1 and CDR2: GTSNPN and SVGIG (reference sequence). The CDR3 extends over 14 amino acids. The CDR3 protein is CAWSWGQDNSPLHF.